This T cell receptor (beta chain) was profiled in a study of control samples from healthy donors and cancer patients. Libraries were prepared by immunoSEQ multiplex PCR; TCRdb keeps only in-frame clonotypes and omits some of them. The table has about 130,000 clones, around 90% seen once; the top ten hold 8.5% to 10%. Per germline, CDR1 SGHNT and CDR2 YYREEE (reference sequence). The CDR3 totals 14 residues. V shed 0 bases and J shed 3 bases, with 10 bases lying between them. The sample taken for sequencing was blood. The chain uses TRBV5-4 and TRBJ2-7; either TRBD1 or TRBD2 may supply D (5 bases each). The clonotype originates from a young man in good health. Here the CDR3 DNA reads TGTGCCAGCAGCTTGGGTCCAGGGAGCTACGAGCAGTACTTC. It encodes CASSLGPGSYEQYF.